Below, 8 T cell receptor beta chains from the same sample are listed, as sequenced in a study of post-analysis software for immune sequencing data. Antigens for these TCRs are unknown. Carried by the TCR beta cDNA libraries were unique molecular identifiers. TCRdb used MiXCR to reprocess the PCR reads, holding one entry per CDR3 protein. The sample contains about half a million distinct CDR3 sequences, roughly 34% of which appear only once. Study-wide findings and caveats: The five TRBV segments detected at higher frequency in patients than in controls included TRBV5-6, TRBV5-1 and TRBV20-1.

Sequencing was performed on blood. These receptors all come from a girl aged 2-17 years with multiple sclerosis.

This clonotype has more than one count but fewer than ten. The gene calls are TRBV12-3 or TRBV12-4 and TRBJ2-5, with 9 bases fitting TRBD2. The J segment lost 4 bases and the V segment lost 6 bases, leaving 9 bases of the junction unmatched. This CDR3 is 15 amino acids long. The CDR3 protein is CASSRAGGGGETQYF. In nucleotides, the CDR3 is TGTGCCAGCAGCCGAGCGGGGGGCGGGGGAGAGACCCAGTACTTC.

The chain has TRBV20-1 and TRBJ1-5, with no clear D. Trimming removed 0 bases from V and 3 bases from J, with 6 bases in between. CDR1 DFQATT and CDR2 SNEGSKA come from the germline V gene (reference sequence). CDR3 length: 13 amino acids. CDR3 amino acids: CSARDGFNQPQHF. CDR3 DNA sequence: TGCAGTGCTAGAGACGGATTCAATCAGCCCCAGCATTTT.

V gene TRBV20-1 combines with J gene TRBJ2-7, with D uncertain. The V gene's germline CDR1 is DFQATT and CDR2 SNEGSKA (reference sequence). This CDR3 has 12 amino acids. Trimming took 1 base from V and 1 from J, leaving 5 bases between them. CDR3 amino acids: CSARVRSYEQYF. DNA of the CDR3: TGCAGTGCTAGAGTTCGGTCCTACGAGCAGTACTTC.

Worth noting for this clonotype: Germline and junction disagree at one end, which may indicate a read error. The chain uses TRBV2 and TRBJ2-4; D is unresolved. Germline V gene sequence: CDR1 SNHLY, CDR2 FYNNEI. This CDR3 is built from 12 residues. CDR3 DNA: TGTGCCAGCAGGGAAGCCAAAAACATTCAGTACTTC. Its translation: CASREAKNIQYF.

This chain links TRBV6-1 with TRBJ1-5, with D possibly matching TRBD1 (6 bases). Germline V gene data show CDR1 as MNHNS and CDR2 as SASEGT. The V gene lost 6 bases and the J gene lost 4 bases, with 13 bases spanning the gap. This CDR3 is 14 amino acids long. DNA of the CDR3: TGTGCCAGCAGCAGCACAGGGCGAAATCAGCCCCAGCATTTT. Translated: CASSSTGRNQPQHF.

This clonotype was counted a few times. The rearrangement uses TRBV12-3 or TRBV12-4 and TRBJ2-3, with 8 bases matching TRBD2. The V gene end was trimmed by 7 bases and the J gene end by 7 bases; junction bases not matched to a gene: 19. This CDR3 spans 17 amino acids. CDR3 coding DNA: TGTGCCAGCACCCCAAACTTCGGGACTAGTACAGGGAATACGCAGTATTTT. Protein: CASTPNFGTSTGNTQYF.

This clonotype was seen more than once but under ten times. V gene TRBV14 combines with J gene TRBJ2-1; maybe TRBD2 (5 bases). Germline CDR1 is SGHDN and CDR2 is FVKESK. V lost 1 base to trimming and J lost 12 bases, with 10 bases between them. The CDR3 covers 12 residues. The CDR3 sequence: CASSQVSRVQFF. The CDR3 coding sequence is TGTGCCAGCAGCCAAGTTTCGAGGGTGCAGTTCTTC. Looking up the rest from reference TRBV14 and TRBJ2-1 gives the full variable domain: EAGVTQFPSHSVIEKGQTVTLRCDPISGHDNLYWYRRVMGKEIKFLLHFVKESKQDESGMPNNRFLAERTGGTYSTLKVQPAELEDSGVYFCASSQVSRVQFFGPGTRLTVL.

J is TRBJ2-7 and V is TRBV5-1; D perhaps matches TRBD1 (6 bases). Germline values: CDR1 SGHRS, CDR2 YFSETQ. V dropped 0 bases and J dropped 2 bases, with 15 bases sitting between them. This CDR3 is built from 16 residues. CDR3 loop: CASSLGLSPGAYEQYF. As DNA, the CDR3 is TGCGCCAGCAGCTTGGGTTTATCGCCAGGGGCCTACGAGCAGTACTTC.